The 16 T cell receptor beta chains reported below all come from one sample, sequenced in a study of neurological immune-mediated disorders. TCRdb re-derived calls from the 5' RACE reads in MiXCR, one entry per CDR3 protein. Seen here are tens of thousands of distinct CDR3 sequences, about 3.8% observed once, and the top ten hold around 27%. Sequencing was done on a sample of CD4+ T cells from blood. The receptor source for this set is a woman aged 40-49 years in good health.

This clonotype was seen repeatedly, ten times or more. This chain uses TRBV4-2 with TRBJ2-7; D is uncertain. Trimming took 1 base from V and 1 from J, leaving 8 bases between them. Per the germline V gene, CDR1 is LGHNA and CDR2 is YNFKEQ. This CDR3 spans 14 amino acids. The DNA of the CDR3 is TGTGCCAGCAGCCAAGGGGTGGGATCCTACGAGCAGTACTTC. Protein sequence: CASSQGVGSYEQYF.

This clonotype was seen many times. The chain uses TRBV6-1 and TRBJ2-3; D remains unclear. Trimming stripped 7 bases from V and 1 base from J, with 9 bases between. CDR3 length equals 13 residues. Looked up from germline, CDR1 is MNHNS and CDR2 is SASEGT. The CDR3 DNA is TGTGCCAGCACTGGAAGGGGCACAGATACGCAGTATTTT. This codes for CASTGRGTDTQYF.

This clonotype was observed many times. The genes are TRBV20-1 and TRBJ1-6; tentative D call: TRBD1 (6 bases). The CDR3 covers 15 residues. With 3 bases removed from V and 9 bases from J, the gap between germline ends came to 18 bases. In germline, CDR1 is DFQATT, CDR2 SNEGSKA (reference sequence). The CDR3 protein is CSARAGGFPFSPLHF. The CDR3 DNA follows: TGCAGTGCTAGGGCGGGGGGCTTCCCCTTTTCACCCCTCCACTTT.

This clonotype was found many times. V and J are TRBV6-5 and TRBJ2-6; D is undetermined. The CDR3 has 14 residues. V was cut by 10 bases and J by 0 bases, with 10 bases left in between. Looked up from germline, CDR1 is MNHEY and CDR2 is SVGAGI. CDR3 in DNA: TGTGCCACAAAGCGAAACTCTGGGGCCAACGTCCTGACTTTC. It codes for CATKRNSGANVLTF.

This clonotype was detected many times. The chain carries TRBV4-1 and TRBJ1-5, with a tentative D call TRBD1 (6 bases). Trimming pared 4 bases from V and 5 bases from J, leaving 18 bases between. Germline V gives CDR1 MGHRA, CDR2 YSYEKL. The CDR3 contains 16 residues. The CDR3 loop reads CASSPQNTGFHQPQHF. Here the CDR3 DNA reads TGCGCCAGCAGCCCTCAAAACACAGGGTTTCATCAGCCCCAGCATTTT.

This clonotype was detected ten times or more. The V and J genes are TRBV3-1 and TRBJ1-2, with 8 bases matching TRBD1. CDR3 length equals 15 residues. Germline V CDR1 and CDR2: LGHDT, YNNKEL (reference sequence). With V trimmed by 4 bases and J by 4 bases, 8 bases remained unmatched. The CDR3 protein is CASSRPRGRGYGYTF. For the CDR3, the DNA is TGTGCCAGCAGCCGCCCCAGGGGGCGCGGCTATGGCTACACCTTC.

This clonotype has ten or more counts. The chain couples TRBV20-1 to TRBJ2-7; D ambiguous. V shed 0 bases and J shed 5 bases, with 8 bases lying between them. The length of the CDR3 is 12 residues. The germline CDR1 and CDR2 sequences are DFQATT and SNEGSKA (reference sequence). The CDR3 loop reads CSAREGAHEQYF. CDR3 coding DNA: TGCAGTGCTAGAGAAGGAGCGCACGAGCAGTACTTC.

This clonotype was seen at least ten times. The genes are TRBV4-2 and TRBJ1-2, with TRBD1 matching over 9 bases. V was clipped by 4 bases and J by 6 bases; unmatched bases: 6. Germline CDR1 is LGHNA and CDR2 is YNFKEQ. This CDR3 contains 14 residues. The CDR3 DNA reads TGTGCCAGCAGCCCGGGACAGGGAGGGGATGGCTACACCTTC. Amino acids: CASSPGQGGDGYTF.

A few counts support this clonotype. The CDR3 spells CASQRRDGSFQETQYF. The CDR3 DNA reads TGCGCCAGTCAGAGGCGGGACGGGTCTTTCCAAGAGACCCAGTACTTC. The chain joins TRBV5-1 to TRBJ2-5, with a tentative D call TRBD2 (6 bases). CDR1 and CDR2 from the germline V gene are SGHRS and YFSETQ. The CDR3 sequence is 16 residues long. The V end was cut by 8 bases, the J end by 1 base, with 21 bases between.

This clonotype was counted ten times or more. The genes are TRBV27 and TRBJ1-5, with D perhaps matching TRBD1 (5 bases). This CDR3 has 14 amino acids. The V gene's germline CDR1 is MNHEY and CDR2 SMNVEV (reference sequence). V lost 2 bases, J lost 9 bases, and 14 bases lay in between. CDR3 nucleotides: TGTGCCAGCAGTTTAAGGCAGGGCTCGGGGCCCCAGCATTTT. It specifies CASSLRQGSGPQHF.

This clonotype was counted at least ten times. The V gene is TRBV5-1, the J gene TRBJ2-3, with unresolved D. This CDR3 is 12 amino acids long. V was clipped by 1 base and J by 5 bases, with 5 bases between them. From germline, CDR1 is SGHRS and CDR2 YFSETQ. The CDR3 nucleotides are TGCGCCAGCAGCTTGCGACAAGATACGCAGTATTTT. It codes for CASSLRQDTQYF.

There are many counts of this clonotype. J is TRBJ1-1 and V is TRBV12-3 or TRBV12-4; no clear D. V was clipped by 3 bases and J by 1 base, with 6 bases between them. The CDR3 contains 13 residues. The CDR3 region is CASSFEQNTEAFF. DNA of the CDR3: TGTGCCAGCAGTTTCGAACAGAACACTGAAGCTTTCTTT.

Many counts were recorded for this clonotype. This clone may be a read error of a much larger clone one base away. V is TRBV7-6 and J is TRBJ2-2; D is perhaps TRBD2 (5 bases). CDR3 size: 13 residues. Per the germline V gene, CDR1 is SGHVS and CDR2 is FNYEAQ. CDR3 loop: CAGSTGITGELFF. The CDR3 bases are TGTGCCGGCAGCACGGGGATCACCGGGGAGCTGTTTTTT.

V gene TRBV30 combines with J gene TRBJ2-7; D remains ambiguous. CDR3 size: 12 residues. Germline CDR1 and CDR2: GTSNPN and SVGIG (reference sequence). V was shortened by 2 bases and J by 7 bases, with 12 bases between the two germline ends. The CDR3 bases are TGTGCCTGGAGTCCCAGAAGAGGTGAGCAGTACTTC. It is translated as CAWSPRRGEQYF.

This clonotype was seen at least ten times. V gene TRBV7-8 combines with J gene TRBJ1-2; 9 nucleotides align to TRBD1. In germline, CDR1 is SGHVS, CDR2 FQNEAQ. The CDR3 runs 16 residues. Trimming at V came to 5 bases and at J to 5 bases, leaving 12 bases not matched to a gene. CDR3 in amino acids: CASSPTGQGIGYGYTF. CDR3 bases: TGTGCCAGCAGCCCAACCGGACAGGGGATCGGGTATGGCTACACCTTC.

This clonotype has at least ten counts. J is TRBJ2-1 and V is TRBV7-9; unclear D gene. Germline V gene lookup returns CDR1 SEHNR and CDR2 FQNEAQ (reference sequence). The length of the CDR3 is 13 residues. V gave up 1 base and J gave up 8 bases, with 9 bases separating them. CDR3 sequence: CASSLEGWHEQFF. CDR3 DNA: TGTGCCAGCAGCTTAGAGGGTTGGCATGAGCAGTTCTTC. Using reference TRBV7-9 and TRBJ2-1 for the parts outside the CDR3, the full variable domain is DTGVSQNPRHKITKRGQNVTFRCDPISEHNRLYWYRQTLGQGPEFLTYFQNEAQLEKSRLLSDRFSAERPKGSFSTLEIQRTEQGDSAMYLCASSLEGWHEQFFGPGTRLTVL.